The 3 T cell receptor beta chains presented below share a single source sample, sequenced in a study of blood T cell repertoires in COVID-19. The method was immunoSEQ multiplex PCR; TCRdb's version includes in-frame clones alone and lacks a portion of them. The sample holds some 94,000 clones, about 83% seen once. Material for sequencing was peripheral blood. Receptor source: a woman in her sixties with COVID-19, enrolled during active disease.

The chain uses TRBV9 and TRBJ1-4, with 7 positions matching TRBD1. CDR3 size: 16 residues. Germline V gene data show CDR1 as SGDLS and CDR2 as YYNGEE. The trim removed 0 bases at V and 6 bases at J, leaving 8 bases unmatched. The CDR3 sequence is CASSVVPTGAYEKLFF. The CDR3, as DNA: TGTGCCAGCAGCGTAGTACCCACAGGGGCATATGAAAAACTGTTTTTT.

The CDR3, as DNA: TGTGCCAGCAGGATAGCGGGGGGGCGCAACGGGGAGCTGTTTTTT. It is translated as CASRIAGGRNGELFF. J is TRBJ2-2 and V is TRBV7-2; TRBD2 agrees at 11 bases. Germline V lookup: CDR1 SGHTA, CDR2 FQGNSA. V gave up 6 bases and J gave up 7 bases; unmatched junction bases: 7. This CDR3 is 15 amino acids long. Drawing the rest from reference TRBV7-2 and TRBJ2-2, the complete variable domain is GAGVSQSPSNKVTEKGKDVELRCDPISGHTALYWYRQSLGQGLEFLIYFQGNSAPDKSGLPSDRFSAERTGGSVSTLTIQRTQQEDSAVYLCASRIAGGRNGELFFGEGSRLTVL.

This clone occurred a few times. CDR3 region: CASSTPGQGFYEQYF. The CDR3 DNA reads TGTGCCAGCAGTACCCCGGGACAGGGTTTTTACGAGCAGTACTTC. The chain joins TRBV27 to TRBJ2-7; 9 bases line up with TRBD1. Germline V gene data show CDR1 as MNHEY and CDR2 as SMNVEV (reference sequence). Trimming cost V 5 bases and J 4 bases; bases outside gene matches: 9. The CDR3 contains 15 residues.